Listed below are T cell receptor beta chains from one sample, sequenced in a study of beta chain features in type 1 diabetes. Produced via immunoSEQ multiplex PCR; TCRdb's table is partial and in-frame only. This table has hundreds of thousands of clones, roughly 14% appearing once. Sequences were obtained from naive CD4+ T cells from blood. The receptors here all came from a woman between 40 and 50 years old in good health. CDR3s include the opening cysteine and the closing phenylalanine or tryptophan. Each record gives: clone size, V gene, J gene, D gene, CDR3 protein, CDR3 DNA. D genes are given only for firm matches. For some rows the clone size is stated as once, few or many, or as a class when expanded; others skip it.

clone size: -; V gene: TRBV29-1; J gene: TRBJ1-2; D gene: -; CDR3 protein: CSVGSGAANYGYTF; CDR3 DNA: TGCAGCGTTGGGTCAGGGGCGGCTAACTATGGCTACACCTTC
clone size: few; V gene: TRBV5-4; J gene: TRBJ1-3; D gene: -; CDR3 protein: CASSLGSVNTIYF; CDR3 DNA: TGTGCCAGCAGCTTGGGATCGGTGAACACCATATATTTT
clone size: -; V gene: TRBV11-2; J gene: TRBJ2-3; D gene: TRBD2; CDR3 protein: CASSLVAGGQYF; CDR3 DNA: TGTGCCAGCAGCTTAGTTGCGGGGGGGCAGTATTTT
clone size: once; V gene: TRBV4-3; J gene: TRBJ2-5; D gene: -; CDR3 protein: CTSSQDLAVQETQYF; CDR3 DNA: TGCACCAGCAGCCAAGATCTGGCGGTACAAGAGACCCAGTACTTC
clone size: few; V gene: TRBV2; J gene: TRBJ2-1; D gene: TRBD2; CDR3 protein: CASSLAGGSPFNEQFF; CDR3 DNA: TGTGCCAGCAGCCTAGCGGGGGGGTCCCCCTTCAATGAGCAGTTCTTC
clone size: few; V gene: TRBV19; J gene: TRBJ2-1; D gene: TRBD2; CDR3 protein: CASSSLAGGPLIPQGQFF; CDR3 DNA: TGTGCCAGTAGTAGTCTAGCGGGGGGGCCCTTAATCCCCCAAGGGCAGTTCTTC
clone size: -; V gene: TRBV10-3; J gene: TRBJ2-1; D gene: -; CDR3 protein: CAAQQGGDNEQFF; CDR3 DNA: TGTGCCGCACAACAGGGGGGGGACAATGAGCAGTTCTTC
clone size: -; V gene: TRBV5-1; J gene: TRBJ2-5; D gene: -; CDR3 protein: CASSVGDTEETQYF; CDR3 DNA: TGCGCCAGCAGCGTAGGGGACACTGAAGAGACCCAGTACTTC
clone size: few; V gene: TRBV10-3; J gene: TRBJ2-1; D gene: TRBD2; CDR3 protein: CAISGLAVVLNEQFF; CDR3 DNA: TGTGCCATCAGTGGGCTAGCGGTGGTGCTCAATGAGCAGTTCTTC
clone size: -; V gene: TRBV5-1; J gene: TRBJ2-1; D gene: TRBD1; CDR3 protein: CASSSGQDINEQFF; CDR3 DNA: TGCGCCAGCAGCTCGGGACAGGATATCAATGAGCAGTTCTTC
clone size: -; V gene: TRBV4-3; J gene: TRBJ2-3; D gene: TRBD2; CDR3 protein: CASSQSPAMTSGGAGRTDTQYF; CDR3 DNA: TGCGCCAGCAGCCAGAGCCCGGCGATGACTAGCGGGGGGGCGGGTCGGACAGATACGCAGTATTTT
clone size: few; V gene: TRBV5-1; J gene: TRBJ2-2; D gene: TRBD2; CDR3 protein: CASSLGLADTGELFF; CDR3 DNA: TGCGCCAGCAGCTTGGGACTAGCTGACACCGGGGAGCTGTTTTTT
clone size: few; V gene: TRBV7-2; J gene: TRBJ1-2; D gene: -; CDR3 protein: CASSLDPAGNYGYTF; CDR3 DNA: TGTGCCAGCAGCTTGGATCCGGCAGGGAACTATGGCTACACCTTC
clone size: -; V gene: TRBV7-8; J gene: TRBJ2-7; D gene: -; CDR3 protein: CASSLERSRRLSSYEQYF; CDR3 DNA: TGTGCCAGCAGCTTAGAGAGGTCCAGGAGGCTAAGCTCCTACGAGCAGTACTTC
clone size: few; V gene: TRBV5-1; J gene: TRBJ1-6; D gene: -; CDR3 protein: CASSSAENSPLHF; CDR3 DNA: TGCGCCAGCAGCTCGGCGGAGAATTCACCCCTCCACTTT
clone size: -; V gene: TRBV28; J gene: TRBJ2-5; D gene: TRBD2; CDR3 protein: CASSDSTSGQETQYF; CDR3 DNA: TGTGCCAGCAGTGATAGCACTAGCGGCCAAGAGACCCAGTACTTC
clone size: -; V gene: TRBV5-1; J gene: TRBJ2-5; D gene: -; CDR3 protein: CASSIISGPETQYF; CDR3 DNA: TGCGCCAGCAGCATAATTAGCGGACCGGAGACCCAGTACTTC
clone size: few; V gene: TRBV6-6; J gene: TRBJ1-6; D gene: -; CDR3 protein: CASSYDSSYNSPLHF; CDR3 DNA: TGTGCCAGCAGTTACGACAGCTCCTATAATTCACCCCTCCACTTT
clone size: -; V gene: TRBV7-8; J gene: TRBJ2-3; D gene: -; CDR3 protein: CASSAPSSDTQYF; CDR3 DNA: TGTGCCAGCAGCGCGCCTAGCTCAGATACGCAGTATTTT
clone size: few; V gene: TRBV6-6; J gene: TRBJ1-2; D gene: TRBD1; CDR3 protein: CASSQTGEPNYGYTF; CDR3 DNA: TGTGCCAGCAGTCAGACAGGGGAGCCTAACTATGGCTACACCTTC
clone size: -; V gene: TRBV4-1; J gene: TRBJ1-5; D gene: TRBD1; CDR3 protein: CASSQWDRGRQPQHF; CDR3 DNA: TGCGCCAGCAGCCAATGGGACAGGGGGCGTCAGCCCCAGCATTTT
clone size: few; V gene: TRBV11-2; J gene: TRBJ2-2; D gene: -; CDR3 protein: CASSLARGSGELFF; CDR3 DNA: TGTGCCAGCAGCTTAGCCCGGGGGTCCGGGGAGCTGTTTTTT